Listed here are 8 T cell receptor beta chains from one sample, sequenced in a study of blood T cell repertoires in COVID-19. Libraries were prepared by immunoSEQ multiplex PCR; TCRdb keeps only in-frame clonotypes and omits some of them. The data contain approximately 330,000 clones, 70% to 90% of them singletons. Sequencing was done on a sample of peripheral blood. The receptors here all came from a woman in her forties or fifties with active or convalescent COVID-19.

The chain carries TRBV6-5 and TRBJ2-7, with D possibly matching TRBD2 (6 bases). The CDR3 extends over 14 amino acids. With 0 bases removed from V and 3 bases from J, the gap between germline ends came to 9 bases. The germline gives CDR1 MNHEY, CDR2 SVGAGI. CDR3 nucleotide sequence: TGTGCCAGCAGTTACTCGACTAGTCGCTACGAGCAGTACTTC. This sequence encodes CASSYSTSRYEQYF.

V gene TRBV27 combines with J gene TRBJ2-7; 11 positions agree with TRBD2. The CDR3 has 15 residues. The V segment lost 5 bases and the J segment 2 bases; nucleotides outside the gene matches: 5. CDR1 and CDR2 (germline): MNHEY, SMNVEV (reference sequence). The CDR3, as DNA: TGTGCCAGCAGTCTTACTAGCGGGGGTACCTACGAGCAGTACTTC. It specifies CASSLTSGGTYEQYF.

The V and J genes are TRBV10-3 and TRBJ2-7; D is possibly TRBD1 (6 bases). Germline V gives CDR1 ENHRY, CDR2 SYGVKD. CDR3 length: 13 amino acids. The V end was cut by 10 bases, the J end by 1 base, with 14 bases between. In DNA, the CDR3 is TGTGCCACCACAGCAGGGACATCCTACGAGCAGTACTTC. As protein: CATTAGTSYEQYF.

The chain has TRBV5-1 and TRBJ2-3; no reliable D call. This CDR3 comprises 13 residues. V was clipped by 2 bases and J by 5 bases, with 9 bases between them. The germline V gene encodes CDR1 SGHRS and CDR2 YFSETQ. The CDR3: CASSFNQEDTQYF. As DNA, the CDR3 is TGCGCCAGCAGCTTCAATCAGGAAGATACGCAGTATTTT.

The chain recombines TRBV12-3 or TRBV12-4 with TRBJ2-1; D is uncertain. The germline V and J ends were trimmed by 1 base and 9 bases, with 4 bases remaining between them. CDR3 length: 11 residues. DNA for the CDR3: TGTGCCAGCAGTTTAGGAGGTGAGCAGTTCTTC. This translates into CASSLGGEQFF.

The chain joins TRBV19 to TRBJ1-1, with TRBD1 as a possible D gene (5 bases). The V end was cut by 1 base, the J end by 5 bases, with 14 bases between. Germline assignment: CDR1 LNHDA and CDR2 SQIVND (reference sequence). The CDR3 covers 15 residues. This CDR3 reads CASSIGGVIDTEAFF. CDR3 DNA: TGTGCCAGTAGTATAGGGGGGGTGATCGATACTGAAGCTTTCTTT.

This clone was seen just once. The chain is built from TRBV27 and TRBJ1-2; D not certain. The CDR3 spans 15 residues. Germline CDR1 is MNHEY and CDR2 is SMNVEV (reference sequence). V gave up 3 bases and J gave up 5 bases, with 16 bases separating them. The CDR3 nucleotides are TGTGCCAGCAGTTTCGCAGGTGATCACCGATATGGCTACACCTTC. It encodes CASSFAGDHRYGYTF.

The gene calls are TRBV28 and TRBJ1-2; D is uncertain. With 7 bases removed from V and 1 base from J, the gap between germline ends came to 10 bases. CDR1 is MDHEN and CDR2 is SYDVKM in the germline V gene. This CDR3 contains 13 residues. The CDR3 reads CASNSGINYGYTF. The CDR3 nucleotides read TGTGCCAGCAATAGCGGGATTAACTATGGCTACACCTTC.